This T cell receptor (beta chain) was identified during a study of siplizumab effects on memory and regulatory T cells. The ends were cut back, 7 bases at V and 7 bases at J, with 13 bases in the middle. This CDR3 is built from 13 residues. Germline CDR1 and CDR2: LNHDA and SQIVND (reference sequence). TCRdb's table, derived via immunoSEQ multiplex PCR, lists solely in-frame clones and lacks some. The sample yields some 73,000 clones, 93% seen once. The study, taken as a whole, reports: The drug siplizumab significantly decreased the alloreactive sequences that could be traced to unstimulated CD4+ memory cells.

On this clone itself: Its antigen is unknown.

The TCR sequence derives from a human donor in good health. Sequencing was performed on CD8+ T cells sorted from blood. The chain uses TRBV19 and TRBJ2-2; D not resolved. The CDR3 spells CASTILGVGELFF. CDR3 bases: TGTGCCAGTACCATCCTCGGAGTCGGGGAGCTGTTTTTT.